This passage covers 18 T cell receptor beta chains from one sample sequenced in a study of HIV-infected children after antiretroviral therapy interruption. This sample's treatment: PENTA 11 planned treatment interruption arm or continuous ART arm. The TCR library was built from RNA with a 3' RACE protocol and unique molecular identifiers. TCRdb reprocessed the 3' RACE reads via MiXCR and lists one record per CDR3 protein. Seen here are roughly 46,000 distinct CDR3 sequences, 4.3% observed once, and the top ten hold 0.6% to 0.85%. The starting material was CD45RA+ CD4+ T cells from PBMCs, pooled from several time points, obtained from a donor given antiretroviral therapy, either interrupted or continuous. Sample subset: naive CD4+ CD45RA+ CD45RO- T cells. All receptors come from a pool of human donors with HIV.

This clonotype was observed at least ten times. The chain employs TRBV6-1 and TRBJ1-1, with 9 positions matching TRBD1. Trimming removed 6 bases from V and 1 base from J; junction bases left unmatched: 3. This CDR3 has 14 amino acids. Germline V lookup: CDR1 MNHNS, CDR2 SASEGT. The CDR3 here is CASRGTGWNTEAFF. CDR3 in DNA: TGTGCCAGCAGGGGGACAGGGTGGAACACTGAAGCTTTCTTT.

The rearrangement links TRBV2 to TRBJ2-1; no firm D call. The CDR3 has 14 amino acids. Germline CDR1 SNHLY, CDR2 FYNNEI. The V and J ends lost 7 bases and 6 bases respectively, with 16 bases between them. The CDR3 DNA reads TGTGCCAGCAAAGGCGGCTCACCATCCAATGAGCAGTTCTTC. This sequence encodes CASKGGSPSNEQFF.

At least ten counts were recorded for this clonotype. The chain combines TRBV28 with TRBJ2-7, with a tentative D call TRBD2 (6 bases). In germline, CDR1 is MDHEN, CDR2 SYDVKM. The CDR3 is 14 residues long. Trimming removed 6 bases at V and 3 bases at J, with 15 bases between. The CDR3 spells CASSPREKVYEQYF. Written as DNA, the CDR3 is TGTGCCAGCAGCCCTCGGGAGAAGGTCTACGAGCAGTACTTC.

The sample holds many counts of this clonotype. The chain recombines TRBV18 with TRBJ2-5, with 8 nucleotides matching TRBD1. V gave up 2 bases and J gave up 5 bases; unmatched junction bases: 10. Germline values: CDR1 KGHSH, CDR2 LQKENI. The CDR3 contains 16 residues. The CDR3 here is CASSPVRQGALETQYF. Written as DNA, the CDR3 is TGTGCCAGCTCACCAGTTCGGCAGGGGGCTCTGGAGACCCAGTACTTC.

This clonotype was seen many times. J is TRBJ1-2 and V is TRBV2, with TRBD1 identical over 7 bases. The length of the CDR3 is 15 residues. Germline loops: CDR1 SNHLY, CDR2 FYNNEI. Germline trimming cut 7 bases from V and 5 bases from J; bases unmatched to any gene: 13. In DNA form, the CDR3 reads TGTGCCAGCAATCTCCAAAGGACAGGACGGTATGGCTACACCTTC. The encoded protein is CASNLQRTGRYGYTF.

This clonotype was observed many times. This rearrangement joins TRBV5-5 to TRBJ2-1; 11 bases fit TRBD2. The CDR3 loop spans 15 amino acids. Germline-derived CDR1 and CDR2 are SGHKS and YYEKEE (reference sequence). V shed 0 bases, J shed 9 bases, and the junction held 5 bases outside the gene matches. CDR3 region: CASSLASGGLGEQFF. The CDR3 nucleotides read TGTGCCAGCAGCTTGGCTAGCGGGGGGCTGGGTGAGCAGTTCTTC.

The sample holds many counts of this clonotype. The chain links TRBV2 to TRBJ2-7; a possible D gene is TRBD2 (5 bases). Trimming removed 2 bases at V and 2 bases at J, with 10 bases between. The CDR3 spans 14 residues. Looked up from germline, CDR1 is SNHLY and CDR2 is FYNNEI. CDR3 residues: CASSERTETYEQYF. The DNA of the CDR3 is TGTGCCAGCAGTGAAAGGACTGAGACCTACGAGCAGTACTTC.

This clonotype was recorded many times. The rearrangement joins TRBV7-2 to TRBJ2-3; D gene unclear. Germline-derived CDR1 and CDR2 are SGHTA and FQGNSA. The CDR3 sequence is 16 residues long. V lost 5 bases and J lost 2, with 17 bases in between. The CDR3: CASSPDIGRNTDTQYF. As DNA, the CDR3 is TGTGCCAGCAGCCCCGACATCGGTCGGAACACAGATACGCAGTATTTT.

The sample holds a few counts of this clonotype. The rearrangement joins TRBV5-1 to TRBJ1-1, with D possibly TRBD1 on 6 matching bases. The germline CDR1 and CDR2 sequences are SGHRS and YFSETQ. The CDR3 is made up of 15 amino acids. V lost 6 bases, J lost 0 bases, and 15 bases lay in between. The CDR3 nucleotides are TGCGCCAGCAAACAGGGACTCCGGGTGAACACTGAAGCTTTCTTT. Translated, it gives CASKQGLRVNTEAFF.

V is TRBV28 and J is TRBJ1-2; D is unresolved. Trimming removed 6 bases at V and 8 bases at J, with 13 bases between. Germline loops: CDR1 MDHEN, CDR2 SYDVKM. CDR3 length: 12 residues. CDR3 amino acids: CASRPPGRGYTF. The CDR3 nucleotides are TGTGCCAGCAGACCCCCAGGTCGGGGCTACACCTTC.

This clonotype was counted between two and nine times. The chain recombines TRBV2 with TRBJ2-5, with a possible D match to TRBD1 (5 bases). Germline V gives CDR1 SNHLY, CDR2 FYNNEI. This CDR3 contains 13 residues. The V end was cut by 4 bases, the J end by 1 base, with 7 bases between. This CDR3 is CASSGQPQETQYF. The CDR3, as DNA: TGTGCCAGCAGTGGACAGCCCCAAGAGACCCAGTACTTC.

This clonotype was recorded many times. The genes are TRBV12-3 or TRBV12-4 and TRBJ2-5; D remains ambiguous. V gave up 7 bases and J gave up 2 bases, with 11 bases separating them. This CDR3 spans 13 amino acids. Here the CDR3 reads CASINGRQETQYF. For the CDR3, the DNA is TGTGCCAGCATCAACGGACGGCAAGAGACCCAGTACTTC.

At least ten counts were recorded for this clonotype. The chain has TRBV2 and TRBJ2-2, with 8 bases matching TRBD2. The CDR3 consists of 16 residues. The germline CDR1 and CDR2 sequences are SNHLY and FYNNEI. With V trimmed by 5 bases and J by 0 bases, 5 bases remained unmatched. The CDR3 DNA reads as TGTGCCAGCAGTACTAGCGGAGTACCGAACACCGGGGAGCTGTTTTTT. Amino acids: CASSTSGVPNTGELFF. Variable domain in full (rest from reference TRBV2 and TRBJ2-2): EPEVTQTPSHQVTQMGQEVILRCVPISNHLYFYWYRQILGQKVEFLVSFYNNEISEKSEIFDDQFSVERPDGSNFTLKIRSTKLEDSAMYFCASSTSGVPNTGELFFGEGSRLTVL.

This clonotype was seen repeatedly, ten times or more. The V gene is TRBV28, the J gene TRBJ1-1; no reliable D call. Germline values: CDR1 MDHEN, CDR2 SYDVKM. V shed 1 base and J shed 3 bases, with 9 bases lying between them. The CDR3 has 14 residues. The CDR3 nucleotides read TGTGCCAGCAGTTTATCGCTGGCGGACACTGAAGCTTTCTTT. This translates into CASSLSLADTEAFF. Based on the CDR3 plus reference TRBV28 and TRBJ1-1, the full variable domain is DVKVTQSSRYLVKRTGEKVFLECVQDMDHENMFWYRQDPGLGLRLIYFSYDVKMKEKGDIPEGYSVSREKKERFSLILESASTNQTSMYLCASSLSLADTEAFFGQGTRLTVV.

This clonotype was picked up many times. The genes are TRBV24-1 and TRBJ2-1; no clear D. Trimming shortened V by 0 bases and J by 0 bases, and 17 bases separated the two germline ends. Looked up from germline, CDR1 is KGHDR and CDR2 is SFDVKD. This CDR3 comprises 19 residues. The CDR3 DNA is TGTGCCACCAGTGATTTGCAAGTGTACGGAGAGAGCTCCTACAATGAGCAGTTCTTC. As protein: CATSDLQVYGESSYNEQFF.

The V gene is TRBV4-2, the J gene TRBJ2-3, with TRBD2 identical over 7 bases. The CDR3 loop spans 17 amino acids. The junction had 11 bases not matched to a gene; V was cut back by 2 bases and J by 3 bases. Germline V gene lookup returns CDR1 LGHNA and CDR2 YNFKEQ. This chain's CDR3 is CASSQHGAGEGTDTQYF. The CDR3 region has the DNA TGTGCCAGCAGCCAACACGGGGCGGGGGAGGGGACAGATACGCAGTATTTT.

This clonotype was seen repeatedly, ten times or more. The chain is built from TRBV30 and TRBJ1-1, with D unresolved. V was clipped by 1 base and J by 2 bases, with 5 bases between them. This CDR3 is 12 amino acids long. Germline CDR1 is GTSNPN and CDR2 is SVGIG (reference sequence). Here the CDR3 reads CAWSGYNTEAFF. In nucleotides, the CDR3 is TGTGCCTGGAGTGGGTATAACACTGAAGCTTTCTTT. Full variable domain (outside the CDR3, taken from reference TRBV30 and TRBJ1-1): SQTIHQWPATLVQPVGSPLSLECTVEGTSNPNLYWYRQAAGRGLQLLFYSVGIGQISSEVPQNLSASRPQDRQFILSSKKLLLSDSGFYLCAWSGYNTEAFFGQGTRLTVV.

This clonotype was seen many times. The chain combines TRBV2 with TRBJ2-2, with D unresolved. CDR3 length: 15 residues. Germline V gene data show CDR1 as SNHLY and CDR2 as FYNNEI. With 7 bases removed from V and 0 bases from J, the gap between germline ends came to 12 bases. The CDR3 region is CASNQEVTNTGELFF. The CDR3 nucleotides are TGTGCCAGCAACCAAGAAGTCACGAACACCGGGGAGCTGTTTTTT.